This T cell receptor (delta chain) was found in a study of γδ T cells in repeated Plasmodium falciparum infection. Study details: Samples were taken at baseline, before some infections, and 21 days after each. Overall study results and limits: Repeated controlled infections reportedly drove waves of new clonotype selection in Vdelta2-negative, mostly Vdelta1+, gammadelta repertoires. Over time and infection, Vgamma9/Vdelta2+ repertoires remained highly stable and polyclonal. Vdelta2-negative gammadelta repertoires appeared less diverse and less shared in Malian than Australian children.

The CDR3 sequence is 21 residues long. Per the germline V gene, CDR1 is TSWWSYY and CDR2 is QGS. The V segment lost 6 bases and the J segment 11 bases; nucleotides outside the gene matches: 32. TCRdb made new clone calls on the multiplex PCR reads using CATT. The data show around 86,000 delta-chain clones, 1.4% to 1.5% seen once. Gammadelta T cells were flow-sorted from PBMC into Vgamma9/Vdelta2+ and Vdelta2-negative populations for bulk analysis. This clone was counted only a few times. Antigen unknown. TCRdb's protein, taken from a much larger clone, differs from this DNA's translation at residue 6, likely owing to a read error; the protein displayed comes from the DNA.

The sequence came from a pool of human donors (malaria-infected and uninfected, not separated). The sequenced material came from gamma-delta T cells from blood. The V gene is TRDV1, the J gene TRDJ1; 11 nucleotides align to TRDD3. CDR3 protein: CALGIDIPLRRSGGYAPRLIF. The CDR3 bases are TGTGCTCTTGGTATAGATATCCCACTTCGGCGTAGTGGGGGATACGCACCAAGGCTCATCTTT.